The source of this T cell receptor beta chain is a study of T cell responses to AZD1222 COVID-19 vaccine. Study-wide results and limits: Most donors were white British, females outnumbered males, and clonal diversity was possibly underestimated.

Here immunoSEQ multiplex PCR was the method, and the copy in TCRdb shows in-frame clones only, minus some. The sample consists of 110,000 to 150,000 clones, around 90% of them appearing once. Concerning this clone: Its antigen is not identified.

The CDR3 contains 15 residues. With V trimmed by 2 bases and J by 4 bases, 7 bases remained unmatched. CDR1 and CDR2 (germline): MGHDK, SYGVNS. The receptor's source is an adult in good health. This chain links TRBV25-1 with TRBJ1-2; 7 bases fit TRBD1. The sample in question was peripheral blood, obtained on day 0 of AZD1222 vaccination. This CDR3 is CASSEVGQGGYGYTF. CDR3 in DNA: TGTGCCAGCAGTGAAGTAGGGCAGGGGGGCTATGGCTACACCTTC.